Below, 11 T cell receptor beta chains from the same sample are listed, as sequenced in a study of control samples from healthy donors and cancer patients. Here immunoSEQ multiplex PCR was the method, and the copy in TCRdb shows in-frame clones only, minus some. Among 390,000 or so clones, roughly 90% were seen once, and the ten largest hold 5.5% to 7.5%. Sequencing used PBMCs. Receptors were obtained from a man aged 35-49 years with head and neck cancer.

V gene TRBV11-2 combines with J gene TRBJ2-1, with TRBD1 identical over 7 bases. V lost 5 bases to trimming and J lost 0 bases; unmatched junction nucleotides: 4. This CDR3 is built from 15 residues. CDR1 is SGHAT, CDR2 FQNNGV, per germline. The CDR3 nucleotides are TGTGCCAGCAGCACAGGGGTCGGCTCCTACAATGAGCAGTTCTTC. Amino acids: CASSTGVGSYNEQFF.

The CDR3: CASSPRTGISSGNTIYF. In DNA, the CDR3 is TGTGCCAGCAGCCCCAGGACAGGAATAAGCTCTGGAAACACCATATATTTT. The chain is built from TRBV7-9 and TRBJ1-3, with 7 bases fitting TRBD1. The CDR3 has 17 amino acids. The V segment lost 5 bases and the J segment 0 bases; nucleotides outside the gene matches: 10. CDR1 and CDR2 (germline): SEHNR, FQNEAQ (reference sequence).

The chain joins TRBV5-1 to TRBJ1-1; the D is unclear. This CDR3 spans 12 amino acids. Trimming removed 2 bases at V and 1 base at J, with 3 bases between. The germline gives CDR1 SGHRS, CDR2 YFSETQ. In nucleotides, the CDR3 is TGCGCCAGCAGCTTAAAGAACACTGAAGCTTTCTTT. Translating it yields CASSLKNTEAFF. Variable domain in full (rest from reference TRBV5-1 and TRBJ1-1): KAGVTQTPRYLIKTRGQQVTLSCSPISGHRSVSWYQQTPGQGLQFLFEYFSETQRNKGNFPGRFSGRQFSNSRSEMNVSTLELGDSALYLCASSLKNTEAFFGQGTRLTVV.

The V and J genes are TRBV6-5 and TRBJ1-2; 7 nucleotides line up with TRBD1. Germline CDR1 is MNHEY and CDR2 is SVGAGI. There are 13 residues in the CDR3. The V gene end was trimmed by 8 bases and the J gene end by 2 bases; junction bases not matched to a gene: 5. CDR3 residues: CASSAGGNYGYTF. The CDR3 DNA sequence: TGTGCCAGCTCCGCAGGGGGAAACTATGGCTACACCTTC.

The V gene is TRBV13, the J gene TRBJ2-1, with 8 positions matching TRBD1. V shed 0 bases, J shed 8 bases, and the junction held 6 bases outside the gene matches. The CDR3 has 15 amino acids. The germline CDR1 and CDR2 sequences are PRHDT and FYEKMQ (reference sequence). DNA of the CDR3: TGTGCCAGCAGCTTAGGACAGGGGGAATTGGATGAGCAGTTCTTC. Residues: CASSLGQGELDEQFF.

This chain joins TRBV5-1 and TRBJ2-2; 9 nucleotides align to TRBD1. Germline V gene sequence: CDR1 SGHRS, CDR2 YFSETQ. The CDR3 is 16 residues long. Trimming at V came to 9 bases and at J to 2 bases, leaving 11 bases not matched to a gene. The CDR3 sequence is CATFNPGQGNTGELFF. The CDR3 bases are TGCGCCACCTTCAACCCGGGACAGGGTAACACCGGGGAGCTGTTTTTT.

This chain joins TRBV6-1 and TRBJ2-7; D is possibly TRBD1 (5 bases). The V end was cut by 3 bases, the J end by 6 bases, with 15 bases between. Germline loops: CDR1 MNHNS, CDR2 SASEGT. The CDR3 spans 14 residues. DNA of the CDR3: TGTGCCAGCAGTGAGGGCCTTCCTGGGGCCGAGCAGTACTTC. Its translation: CASSEGLPGAEQYF.

J is TRBJ1-2 and V is TRBV9; 8 bases line up with TRBD1. Germline assignment: CDR1 SGDLS and CDR2 YYNGEE. With 4 bases clipped from V and 7 bases from J, the junction kept 6 bases outside the gene matches. The CDR3 has 13 residues. The CDR3 is CASSSGQGTGYTF. The CDR3 DNA reads as TGTGCCAGCAGCTCCGGACAGGGCACTGGCTACACCTTC.

In DNA form, the CDR3 reads TGTGCCAGCAGTTTCGGGGCAGAGGACCAAGAGACCCAGTACTTC. It yields the protein CASSFGAEDQETQYF. The J gene is TRBJ2-5, the V gene TRBV28; D possibly matches TRBD1 or TRBD2 (5 bases each). This CDR3 region has 15 residues. Trimming shortened V by 3 bases and J by 0 bases, and 11 bases separated the two germline ends. Germline V gene lookup returns CDR1 MDHEN and CDR2 SYDVKM.

Here the CDR3 DNA reads TGTGCCAGCAGTCGACATTTACCCGCAGATACGCAGTATTTT. This translates into CASSRHLPADTQYF. The rearrangement uses TRBV6-5 and TRBJ2-3; the D is unclear. Germline V CDR1 and CDR2: MNHEY, SVGAGI. V gave up 5 bases and J gave up 4 bases, with 13 bases separating them. This CDR3 is built from 14 residues.

The rearrangement links TRBV4-2 to TRBJ2-6; no definite D call. This CDR3 is 16 amino acids long. Deletions cut 0 bases from V and 0 bases from J, with 6 bases between. From germline, CDR1 is LGHNA and CDR2 YNFKEQ. The CDR3 DNA sequence: TGTGCCAGCAGCCAAGACAGGAGCTCTGGGGCCAACGTCCTGACTTTC. Its protein is CASSQDRSSGANVLTF.